A single sample gave rise to the 16 T cell receptor beta chains below, sequenced in a study of control samples from healthy donors and cancer patients. TCRdb's copy holds only in-frame clones and misses some; the assay was immunoSEQ multiplex PCR. The sample includes some 70,000 clones, around 80% of them seen just once. The sequenced material came from blood. Receptors were obtained from a man aged 60 to 69 in good health.

The rearrangement joins TRBV5-5 to TRBJ2-7; the D is unclear. In germline, CDR1 is SGHKS, CDR2 YYEKEE (reference sequence). With 0 bases removed from V and 2 bases from J, the gap between germline ends came to 6 bases. The CDR3 is 13 residues long. Here the CDR3 reads CASSLATPYEQYF. The DNA for the CDR3 is TGTGCCAGCAGCTTGGCTACCCCCTACGAGCAGTACTTC.

V and J are TRBV6-5 and TRBJ1-3; no firm D call. There are 12 residues in the CDR3. Germline CDR1 reads MNHEY; CDR2 reads SVGAGI. V lost 6 bases and J lost 6, with 9 bases in between. This chain's CDR3 is CASRGIQNTIYF. In nucleotides, the CDR3 is TGTGCCAGCAGGGGAATACAAAACACCATATATTTT.

The V and J genes are TRBV15 and TRBJ2-7; 8 positions match TRBD1. Looked up from germline, CDR1 is LNHNV and CDR2 is YYDKDF (reference sequence). The CDR3 has 14 residues. V trimming: 6 bases; J trimming: 2 bases; junction bases outside the gene matches: 6. CDR3 sequence: CATRDRDSTYEQYF. CDR3 coding DNA: TGTGCCACCAGGGACAGGGACTCTACCTACGAGCAGTACTTC.

Regarding this clone: The missing conserved phenylalanine or tryptophan at the end of this CDR3 makes a read error likely. The DNA is left out, because the CDR3 cannot be placed on it with certainty; the CDR3 is given as TCRdb lists it. The gene calls are TRBV20-1 and TRBJ2-7. Germline V gene sequence: CDR1 DFQATT, CDR2 SNEGSKA (reference sequence). The CDR3 spans 10 residues, counting both ends. CDR3: CSANQGSGLL.

This chain joins TRBV6-2 or TRBV6-3 and TRBJ2-1; 7 bases map to TRBD2. V trimming: 4 bases; J trimming: 0 bases; junction bases outside the gene matches: 6. The CDR3 covers 16 residues. Per germline, CDR1 MNHEY and CDR2 SVGEGT. The CDR3 region has the DNA TGTGCCAGCAGTTCCCCTAGCGGAAGCTCCTACAATGAGCAGTTCTTC. Translating it yields CASSSPSGSSYNEQFF.

The chain joins TRBV20-1 to TRBJ2-1; 13 nucleotides match TRBD2. The CDR3 length is 15 residues. The germline V gene encodes CDR1 DFQATT and CDR2 SNEGSKA (reference sequence). The V and J ends lost 3 bases and 9 bases, in that order; junction bases with no gene match: 8. DNA of the CDR3: TGCAGTGCTAGTTCGGGACTAGCGGGAAATAGTGAGCAGTTCTTC. It codes for CSASSGLAGNSEQFF.

The gene calls are TRBV7-9 and TRBJ2-5; 7 nucleotides align to TRBD2. The ends lost 7 bases at V and 0 bases at J; junction bases unmatched: 11. CDR3 length: 16 residues. Per germline, CDR1 SEHNR and CDR2 FQNEAQ (reference sequence). CDR3 residues: CASTEGSGGNQETQYF. CDR3 sequence (DNA): TGTGCCAGCACCGAGGGATCGGGGGGAAACCAAGAGACCCAGTACTTC.

This chain uses TRBV14 with TRBJ2-5, with D perhaps assigned TRBD1 or TRBD2 (5 bases each). This CDR3 contains 14 residues. Germline V lookup: CDR1 SGHDN, CDR2 FVKESK. Trimming removed 4 bases at V and 0 bases at J, with 9 bases between. DNA for the CDR3: TGTGCCAGCAGCCCCGGGGCTTACCAAGAGACCCAGTACTTC. Amino acids: CASSPGAYQETQYF.

Points on this clone: Germline and junction disagree at one end, which may indicate a read error. The chain links TRBV6-1 to TRBJ1-1; tentative D call: TRBD1 (6 bases). CDR1 and CDR2 from the germline V gene are MNHNS and SASEGT. This CDR3 is built from 15 residues. The CDR3 bases are TGTGCCAGCACTGAAACGACAGGCTGGGGGACTGAAGCTTTCTTT. Amino acids: CASTETTGWGTEAFF.

The chain is built from TRBV9 and TRBJ2-5; 7 bases align to TRBD2. The germline V gene encodes CDR1 SGDLS and CDR2 YYNGEE. The V segment lost 0 bases and the J segment 2 bases; nucleotides outside the gene matches: 7. The CDR3 is 16 residues long. Here the CDR3 reads CASSVGSAGVQETQYF. The CDR3 region has the DNA TGTGCCAGCAGCGTAGGATCGGCGGGGGTTCAAGAGACCCAGTACTTC.

In this sample, this clone turned up a few times. The gene calls are TRBV29-1 and TRBJ1-5; the D is unclear. Germline assignment: CDR1 SQVTM and CDR2 ANQGSEA. Trimming removed 6 bases at V and 2 bases at J, with 14 bases between. The CDR3 length is 14 residues. Here the CDR3 reads CSVASHGGNQPQHF. The CDR3, as DNA: TGCAGCGTCGCCAGTCACGGAGGCAATCAGCCCCAGCATTTT.

This chain connects TRBV19 to TRBJ2-2; 8 bases map to TRBD1. There are 16 residues in the CDR3. Unmatched junction bases numbered 7, after V lost 5 bases and J lost 2 bases. Germline V gene lookup returns CDR1 LNHDA and CDR2 SQIVND (reference sequence). CDR3 sequence (DNA): TGTGCCAGTAGTCTTCGAGGACAGGGAAACACCGGGGAGCTGTTTTTT. The encoded protein is CASSLRGQGNTGELFF.

As for this clone: Relative to the germline gene, one junction end is altered; a read error may explain this. This chain links TRBV20-1 with TRBJ2-1, with TRBD2 identical over 8 bases. This CDR3 spans 10 amino acids. The germline V gene encodes CDR1 DFQATT and CDR2 SNEGSKA (reference sequence). CDR3 DNA sequence: TGCAGTGCTACCCGGGGGCGGGGGGTCTTC. Protein sequence: CSATRGRGVF.

The chain combines TRBV28 with TRBJ2-7, with a weak D call TRBD2 (5 bases). Germline V lookup: CDR1 MDHEN, CDR2 SYDVKM. Trimming took off 0 bases at V and 3 bases at J, with 6 bases between the two ends. CDR3 length: 13 amino acids. CDR3 DNA: TGTGCCAGCAGTTTATGGAGCGGCTACGAGCAGTACTTC. The encoded protein is CASSLWSGYEQYF.

The chain employs TRBV5-1 and TRBJ1-1; D might be TRBD1 (5 bases). Germline-derived CDR1 and CDR2 are SGHRS and YFSETQ. This CDR3 spans 13 amino acids. The V end lost 0 bases, the J end lost 5 bases, and 8 bases lay between the germline ends. The CDR3 is CASSLEGLTEAFF. In nucleotides, the CDR3 is TGCGCCAGCAGCTTGGAGGGGTTGACTGAAGCTTTCTTT.

Comment on this clone: One end of the junction is discordant with germline, which a read error may explain. This rearrangement joins TRBV27 to TRBJ1-1, with D maybe TRBD1 (6 bases). Germline CDR1 MNHEY, CDR2 SMNVEV (reference sequence). The CDR3 has 14 residues. The CDR3: CASKFIGQNIEAFF. As DNA, the CDR3 is TGTGCCAGCAAATTTATAGGACAGAACATTGAAGCTTTCTTT.